The 10 T cell receptor beta chains below were found in one sample sequenced in a study of shared clonotypes between healthy human individuals. The method was immunoSEQ multiplex PCR; TCRdb's version includes in-frame clones alone and lacks a portion of them. Here the sample spans around 100,000 clones, about two thirds being singletons. The sample was memory CD8+ T cells sorted from blood. This sample's subset: CD45RO+ cells pooled with CCR7-negative TemRA cells. These receptors originate from a man between 25 and 39 years old in good health.

The rearrangement links TRBV7-9 to TRBJ2-7; weak D call: TRBD2 (5 bases). Deletions cut 1 base from V and 3 bases from J, with 13 bases between. Germline lookup yields CDR1 SEHNR and CDR2 FQNEAQ (reference sequence). The CDR3 covers 15 residues. CDR3 sequence (DNA): TGTGCCAGCAGCTTAGGTGGTAGCGCGTTCTACGAGCAGTACTTC. It encodes CASSLGGSAFYEQYF.

The CDR3 sequence is CASSDYRLAGSTDTQYF. The DNA for the CDR3 is TGTGCCAGCAGTGATTATCGACTAGCGGGAAGCACAGATACGCAGTATTTT. This chain uses TRBV2 with TRBJ2-3; the match to TRBD2 covers 11 bases. Unmatched junction bases numbered 5, after V lost 3 bases and J lost 0 bases. The CDR3 runs to 17 residues. Germline V gene sequence: CDR1 SNHLY, CDR2 FYNNEI. The whole variable domain, remainder taken from reference TRBV2 and TRBJ2-3, is EPEVTQTPSHQVTQMGQEVILRCVPISNHLYFYWYRQILGQKVEFLVSFYNNEISEKSEIFDDQFSVERPDGSNFTLKIRSTKLEDSAMYFCASSDYRLAGSTDTQYFGPGTRLTVL.

The gene calls are TRBV4-1 and TRBJ2-1; 9 bases agree with TRBD2. CDR1 and CDR2 from the germline V gene are MGHRA and YSYEKL. The CDR3 totals 17 residues. V lost 1 base and J lost 9; bases outside the gene matches: 13. CDR3 sequence: CASSQGPGTSFLGEQFF. The CDR3 bases are TGCGCCAGCAGCCAAGGTCCCGGGACTAGCTTCTTGGGTGAGCAGTTCTTC.

In regard to this clone: Other DNA sequences from this sample encode an identical CDR3 as well. The chain uses TRBV28 and TRBJ2-7; D is unclear. V was trimmed by 3 bases and J by 3 bases, leaving 3 bases between them. Germline CDR1 MDHEN, CDR2 SYDVKM. This CDR3 region has 11 residues. As DNA, the CDR3 is TGTGCCAGCAGTTTTCTCTACGAGCAGTACTTC. This codes for CASSFLYEQYF.

This clone was picked up many times. The rearrangement links TRBV10-2 to TRBJ2-1; 14 positions agree with TRBD2. The V gene's germline CDR1 is WSHSY and CDR2 SAAADI. The CDR3 is 14 residues long. Trimming cost V 7 bases and J 6 bases; bases outside gene matches: 2. The CDR3 region has the DNA TGCGCCAGCATGGGGACTAGCGGGAGCAATGAGCAGTTCTTC. Translated: CASMGTSGSNEQFF.

The V call is TRBV28, the J call TRBJ2-1; 7 bases align to TRBD2. V shed 2 bases, J shed 7 bases, and the junction held 8 bases outside the gene matches. Looked up from germline, CDR1 is MDHEN and CDR2 is SYDVKM. CDR3 length equals 15 residues. The CDR3 protein is CASSLRGGSSNEQFF. CDR3 nucleotides: TGTGCCAGCAGTTTACGGGGCGGGAGTAGTAATGAGCAGTTCTTC.

As to this clone: The same CDR3 also results from other DNA sequences found in this sample. The rearrangement links TRBV5-1 to TRBJ2-1, with D maybe TRBD1 (6 bases). Germline lookup yields CDR1 SGHRS and CDR2 YFSETQ. The CDR3 runs to 15 residues. Trimming removed 0 bases at V and 4 bases at J, with 11 bases between. In DNA form, the CDR3 reads TGCGCCAGCAGCTTGGTGGCAGGGGTATACAATGAGCAGTTCTTC. Translating gives CASSLVAGVYNEQFF.

This clone came up a few times. The gene calls are TRBV29-1 and TRBJ2-7; no clear D. The V gene's germline CDR1 is SQVTM and CDR2 ANQGSEA. The CDR3 length is 13 residues. V was cut by 0 bases and J by 1 base, with 7 bases left in between. The CDR3 DNA follows: TGCAGCGTTGAAGAAGAGGATTCCTACGAGCAGTACTTC. It specifies CSVEEEDSYEQYF.

The rearrangement links TRBV6-1 to TRBJ2-7; D gene ambiguous. Per germline, CDR1 MNHNS and CDR2 SASEGT. Trimming removed 3 bases at V and 0 bases at J, with 12 bases between. The CDR3 is 15 residues long. CDR3 in DNA: TGTGCCAGCAGTGAGATCAGGATATACTCCTACGAGCAGTACTTC. This codes for CASSEIRIYSYEQYF.

V gene TRBV4-1 combines with J gene TRBJ2-7, with D hard to call. Trimming took 1 base from V and 4 from J, leaving 11 bases between them. The CDR3 is 14 residues long. CDR1 MGHRA and CDR2 YSYEKL come from the germline V gene. The CDR3 sequence is CASSQGLNFYEQYF. CDR3 coding DNA: TGCGCCAGCAGCCAAGGCCTTAATTTTTACGAGCAGTACTTC.